These T cell receptor beta chains were read from a single sample in a study of T cell repertoires in cytomegalovirus infection. TCRdb processed the reads anew with MiXCR; each CDR3 protein has one entry. The profile shows 400,000 or so distinct CDR3 sequences, about 33% of them singletons. The sample comprised PBMCs. These receptors originate from a human donor in good health (CMV status not recorded). Some clones in this sample may be carry-over from other donors' samples. The CDR3 runs from the conserved cysteine through the conserved F or W. D genes are given only for firm matches. Rows give clone size only sometimes, using once, few, many, or a class for an expanded clone.

TRBV25-1	few	TRBJ1-2	-	TGTGCCAGCAGTGAATCGGGGGGGTTCGGCTACACCTTC	CASSESGGFGYTF
TRBV3-1	-	TRBJ2-3	TRBD2	TGTGCCAGCAGCCAAGCGGAGACTAGCGGGGATGATACGCAGTATTTT	CASSQAETSGDDTQYF
TRBV7-2	few	TRBJ1-3	-	TGTGCCAGCAGCTTATTCGGGGCTTTCTCTGGAAACACCATATATTTT	CASSLFGAFSGNTIYF
TRBV7-2	many	TRBJ1-6	-	TGTGCCAGCAGCCTGATAGATAATTCACCCCTCCACTTT	CASSLIDNSPLHF
TRBV6-2/TRBV6-3	-	TRBJ2-7	-	TGTGCCAGCAGTGAATTTGCGGATTCCTACGAGCAGTACTTC	CASSEFADSYEQYF
TRBV2	few	TRBJ2-3	TRBD2	TGTGCCAGCAGTGAAGCGCTTCGGCAAGCGGGGGGGCCGGGGACGCAGTATTTT	CASSEALRQAGGPGTQYF
TRBV18	-	TRBJ2-3	-	TGTGCCAGCTCACCAACCCGTTTAGATACGCAGTATTTT	CASSPTRLDTQYF
TRBV6-8	-	TRBJ2-5	TRBD2	TGTGCCAGCAGTGCCGGGCGGCTAGCGGGGGCCCCCGAGACCCAGTACTTC	CASSAGRLAGAPETQYF
TRBV6-2/TRBV6-3	-	TRBJ1-4	-	TGTGCCAGCAGTTACTCAGCGGGTGGTGAAAAACTGTTTTTT	CASSYSAGGEKLFF
TRBV4-3	-	TRBJ1-1	-	TGCGCCAGCAGCCAAGATACGGCGAACACTGAAGCTTTCTTT	CASSQDTANTEAFF
TRBV11-2	few	TRBJ2-1	TRBD2	TGTGCCAGCAGCGGGGGGGATGCGAGCTCCTACAATGAGCAGTTCTTC	CASSGGDASSYNEQFF
TRBV12-3/TRBV12-4	-	TRBJ1-2	-	TGTGCCAGCAGTTTAGCCACAGGGCGGATAAACTATGGCTACACCTTC	CASSLATGRINYGYTF
TRBV7-8	many	TRBJ1-2	-	TGTGCCAGCAGCTTAACGCCCGGGGGCGGCTCGTATGGCTACACCTTC	CASSLTPGGGSYGYTF
TRBV11-1	-	TRBJ2-2	-	TGTGCCAGCGCCGTGGTGACGGGGGAGCTGTTTTTT	CASAVVTGELFF
TRBV12-3/TRBV12-4	many	TRBJ2-6	TRBD1	TGTGCCAGCAAGGGAGGACAGGGGATCTCTGGGGCCAACGTCCTGACTTTC	CASKGGQGISGANVLTF
TRBV6-1	few	TRBJ2-2	-	TGTGCCAGCAGTGCGGACCAGGTGGGCGGGGAGCTGTTTTTT	CASSADQVGGELFF
TRBV11-2	few	TRBJ2-1	TRBD1	TGTGCCAGCAGCCGAGGGACAGGGGTGACCTACAATGAGCAGTTCTTC	CASSRGTGVTYNEQFF
TRBV19	few	TRBJ1-1	-	TGTGCCAGTAGTATAGGCTCTCTCCAGGGTCGATGGACTGAAGCTTTCTTT	CASSIGSLQGRWTEAFF
TRBV2	-	TRBJ2-2	-	TGTGCCAGCAGTGCCCTAGTTGTCGGGGAGCTGTTTTTT	CASSALVVGELFF
TRBV6-1	many	TRBJ1-2	TRBD1	TGTGCCAGCAGTGAAGGGACAGGGGGCTATGGCTACACCTTC	CASSEGTGGYGYTF
TRBV4-1	-	TRBJ2-3	TRBD2	TGCGCCAGCAGCCACCCGGGGGGGGGAACAGATACGCAGTATTTT	CASSHPGGGTDTQYF
TRBV6-2/TRBV6-3	-	TRBJ1-1	-	TGTGCCAGCAGTTACTCAGAGGGACTCGGGAACACTGAAGCTTTCTTT	CASSYSEGLGNTEAFF
TRBV4-2	-	TRBJ1-6	TRBD1	TGTGCCAGCAGCCAAGATTCGGACAGGAGTCAAGCCCCCCTCCAATTT	CASSQDSDRSQAPLQF
TRBV29-1	-	TRBJ1-4	TRBD1	TGCAGCGTTGTCCTGACAGGGATAGGCGAAAAACTGTTTTTT	CSVVLTGIGEKLFF
TRBV2	-	TRBJ1-1	-	TGTGCCAGCAGTGAATGGGAGGGCACCGGGCCGGCTTTCTTT	CASSEWEGTGPAFF
TRBV20-1	-	TRBJ2-1	-	TGCAGTGCTCTTTGGGGTGGTAATGAGCAGTTCTTC	CSALWGGNEQFF
TRBV15	few	TRBJ2-3	-	TGTGCCACCAGCAGAGATCGGTACAACACAGATACGCAGTATTTT	CATSRDRYNTDTQYF
TRBV6-2/TRBV6-3	many	TRBJ2-7	TRBD1	TGTGCCAGCAGTTTTCCCGGGACAGCCTCCTACGAGCAGTACTTC	CASSFPGTASYEQYF
TRBV7-6	few	TRBJ2-1	-	TGTGCCAGCAGCTTAGAACTGCCCTCCTACAATGAGCAGTTCTTC	CASSLELPSYNEQFF
TRBV20-1	few	TRBJ2-3	TRBD2	TGCAGTGCCCACGACCTAAGCAGACTAGCGGGCAAAACAGATACGCAGTATTTT	CSAHDLSRLAGKTDTQYF
TRBV7-2	many	TRBJ2-2	-	TGTGCCAGCAGCTTATTCACCGCGGACACCGGGGAGCTGTTTTTT	CASSLFTADTGELFF
TRBV6-1	few	TRBJ2-7	-	TGTGCCAGCACCCCACAAGGATTGTCCTACGAGCAGTACTTC	CASTPQGLSYEQYF
TRBV12-3/TRBV12-4	-	TRBJ2-2	-	TGTGCCACCAACCATGGGAGGCCTGGGAACACCGGGGAGCTGTTTTTT	CATNHGRPGNTGELFF
TRBV7-6	many	TRBJ2-2	-	TGTGCCAGCAGCCTACAGGCGCCCGGGGAGCTGTTTTTT	CASSLQAPGELFF
TRBV6-5	few	TRBJ1-3	-	TGTGCCAGCAGTCAGACTTACTCTGGAAACACCATATATTTT	CASSQTYSGNTIYF
TRBV7-6	many	TRBJ1-6	TRBD1	TGTGCCAGCAGCACTCACCCCGGGACAGGGGGTTTCAAGGATAATTCACCCCTCCACTTT	CASSTHPGTGGFKDNSPLHF
TRBV20-1	-	TRBJ2-7	-	TGCAGTGCTAGTGGAGACGTAAGCTCCTACGAGCAGTACTTC	CSASGDVSSYEQYF
TRBV2	-	TRBJ2-1	TRBD2	TGTGCCAGCAGGGGGACTAGCGGGGACTACAATGAGCAGTTCTTC	CASRGTSGDYNEQFF
TRBV7-9	few	TRBJ2-5	-	TGTGCCAGCAGCCCAGCGGGAGAGACCCAGTACTTC	CASSPAGETQYF